The 32 T cell receptor beta chains listed next were all sequenced from one sample in a study of T cell responses to AZD1222 COVID-19 vaccine. TCRdb's table, derived via immunoSEQ multiplex PCR, lists solely in-frame clones and lacks some. The sample has 150,000 to 200,000 clones; around nine tenths are singletons. Sequenced material: peripheral blood, taken 28 days after the second dose of the MenACWY control vaccine. These receptors were taken from an adult who received the MenACWY meningococcal vaccine as a control.

The J gene is TRBJ2-1, the V gene TRBV10-1; no clear D. CDR3 length: 13 amino acids. Deletions cut 0 bases from V and 6 bases from J, with 6 bases between. Per the germline V gene, CDR1 is WNHNN and CDR2 is SYGVQD (reference sequence). CDR3 loop: CASSESFSNEQFF. Here the CDR3 DNA reads TGCGCCAGCAGTGAGTCCTTCAGCAATGAGCAGTTCTTC.

This rearrangement joins TRBV19 to TRBJ2-3; TRBD1 matches 7 bases. The CDR3 consists of 17 residues. V shed 3 bases and J 3 bases; nucleotides not matched to a gene: 12. Per the germline V gene, CDR1 is LNHDA and CDR2 is SQIVND (reference sequence). CDR3 bases: TGTGCCAGTAGTATTTTTGGGCCAGGGGGTCTGACAGATACGCAGTATTTT. This translates into CASSIFGPGGLTDTQYF.

V usage is TRBV5-1 and J usage is TRBJ1-6; the D is unclear. The CDR3 is made up of 14 amino acids. Germline V gene sequence: CDR1 SGHRS, CDR2 YFSETQ. With 5 bases removed from V and 5 bases from J, the gap between germline ends came to 11 bases. CDR3 sequence (DNA): TGCGCCAGCAGTTTCCTAGTCGATAATTCACCCCTCCACTTT. Protein sequence: CASSFLVDNSPLHF.

The chain is built from TRBV9 and TRBJ1-2, with TRBD1 identical over 8 bases. CDR1 SGDLS and CDR2 YYNGEE come from the germline V gene. Trimming at V came to 3 bases and at J to 0 bases, leaving 10 bases not matched to a gene. This CDR3 contains 17 residues. CDR3 DNA: TGTGCCAGCAGCGCGGGGGACAGGATTATTCCTAACTATGGCTACACCTTC. This encodes CASSAGDRIIPNYGYTF.

V and J are TRBV9 and TRBJ2-3; D gene unclear. V lost 0 bases and J lost 6, with 11 bases in between. From germline, CDR1 is SGDLS and CDR2 YYNGEE. The CDR3 runs to 14 residues. The CDR3 region has the DNA TGTGCCAGCAGCGTAGCCCCTAACCAGGATACGCAGTATTTT. This translates into CASSVAPNQDTQYF.

This chain uses TRBV29-1 with TRBJ1-3; D possibly corresponds to TRBD1 (5 bases). The V end was cut by 6 bases, the J end by 2 bases, with 17 bases between. The length of the CDR3 is 15 residues. Germline lookup yields CDR1 SQVTM and CDR2 ANQGSEA. The CDR3 DNA is TGCAGCGTCCGAAGGACATCCGATCCTGGAAACACCATATATTTT. Translating it yields CSVRRTSDPGNTIYF.

The V and J genes are TRBV19 and TRBJ1-6, with a tentative D call TRBD1 (5 bases). Trimming removed 3 bases from V and 9 bases from J, with 15 bases in between. CDR3 length equals 15 residues. Germline CDR1 is LNHDA and CDR2 is SQIVND (reference sequence). In DNA form, the CDR3 reads TGTGCCAGTAGTATCCCCCCACCAGGGAGTTCACCCCTCCACTTT. It yields the protein CASSIPPPGSSPLHF.

This rearrangement joins TRBV7-2 to TRBJ2-7; TRBD1 aligns across 7 bases. V lost 5 bases, J lost 2 bases, and 9 bases stayed unmatched. The CDR3 totals 15 residues. Germline loops: CDR1 SGHTA, CDR2 FQGNSA. The CDR3 nucleotides read TGTGCCAGCAGCGTCCAGGACAGGACAACCTACGAGCAGTACTTC. Translation gives CASSVQDRTTYEQYF.

The chain is built from TRBV6-5 and TRBJ1-2; TRBD1 agrees at 9 bases. Germline V gene data show CDR1 as MNHEY and CDR2 as SVGAGI. Trimming removed 7 bases from V and 2 bases from J; junction bases left unmatched: 8. There are 15 residues in the CDR3. This chain's CDR3 is CASTPQGAGNYGYTF. Here the CDR3 DNA reads TGTGCCAGCACCCCACAGGGGGCAGGGAACTATGGCTACACCTTC.

To note about this clone: The same CDR3 also results from other DNA sequences found in this sample. The J gene is TRBJ2-5, the V gene TRBV18; the D is unclear. CDR1 KGHSH and CDR2 LQKENI come from the germline V gene. V lost 5 bases, J lost 5 bases, and 6 bases lay in between. This CDR3 has 11 residues. The CDR3: CASSSQETQYF. The DNA of the CDR3 is TGTGCCAGCTCATCACAGGAGACCCAGTACTTC.

The chain joins TRBV5-1 to TRBJ2-1, with 7 bases matching TRBD2. CDR1 is SGHRS and CDR2 is YFSETQ in the germline V gene. The CDR3 is 15 amino acids. Losses at the gene ends were 0 bases for V and 8 bases for J; bases not matched to a gene: 8. CDR3 protein: CASSLEGGSGDEQFF. Written as DNA, the CDR3 is TGCGCCAGCAGCTTGGAGGGAGGGTCGGGGGATGAGCAGTTCTTC.

V usage is TRBV3-1 (or the pseudogene TRBV3-2) and J usage is TRBJ1-6, with 8 bases that match TRBD1. Germline V gene sequence: CDR1 LGHDT, CDR2 YNNKEL (reference sequence). V lost 4 bases, J lost 9 bases, and 17 bases stayed unmatched. This CDR3 contains 18 residues. The CDR3 spells CASSRHMGQAPRASPLHF. The CDR3 DNA reads as TGTGCCAGCAGCCGACACATGGGACAGGCCCCGCGAGCTTCACCCCTCCACTTT.

The gene calls are TRBV9 and TRBJ2-3; TRBD2 aligns across 8 bases. Germline V lookup: CDR1 SGDLS, CDR2 YYNGEE. The CDR3 consists of 15 residues. V dropped 6 bases and J dropped 6; count of bases not matched to a gene: 12. The CDR3 region is CASKPPGTRSDTQYF. The CDR3, as DNA: TGTGCCAGCAAACCGCCCGGGACTAGGTCCGATACGCAGTATTTT.

The chain is built from TRBV27 and TRBJ2-7; no clear D gene. The CDR3 loop spans 14 amino acids. With 5 bases removed from V and 6 bases from J, the gap between germline ends came to 17 bases. CDR1 is MNHEY, CDR2 SMNVEV, per germline (reference sequence). The CDR3 spells CASSRVPPGLEQYF. In DNA form, the CDR3 reads TGTGCCAGCAGTCGTGTCCCACCCGGCCTCGAGCAGTACTTC.

The genes are TRBV28 and TRBJ2-1; 10 nucleotides match TRBD2. From germline, CDR1 is MDHEN and CDR2 SYDVKM. CDR3 length: 16 amino acids. V lost 7 bases, J lost 7 bases, and 13 bases stayed unmatched. This chain's CDR3 is CASTIQREGPRNEQFF. In nucleotides, the CDR3 is TGTGCCAGCACCATTCAGCGGGAGGGCCCTCGGAATGAGCAGTTCTTC.

This clone was seen a few times. This chain joins TRBV5-1 and TRBJ2-2, with 12 bases lining up with TRBD2. V was clipped by 1 base and J by 4 bases; unmatched bases: 8. From germline, CDR1 is SGHRS and CDR2 YFSETQ. The CDR3 is 18 residues long. CDR3 DNA: TGCGCCAGCAGCTTGCACCGAGGGACTAGCGGGCGCACCGGGGAGCTGTTTTTT. It translates to CASSLHRGTSGRTGELFF.

This chain links TRBV2 with TRBJ2-2; TRBD2 matches at 11 bases. Germline V gene data show CDR1 as SNHLY and CDR2 as FYNNEI. The CDR3 sequence is 15 residues long. With 5 bases clipped from V and 5 bases from J, the junction kept 4 bases outside the gene matches. CDR3 amino acids: CASSRTSGSTGELFF. The CDR3 DNA reads TGTGCCAGCAGTAGAACTAGCGGGAGTACCGGGGAGCTGTTTTTT.

The V call is TRBV19, the J call TRBJ2-4; 13 bases align to TRBD2. The CDR3 is 16 residues long. The germline gives CDR1 LNHDA, CDR2 SQIVND (reference sequence). V was clipped by 3 bases and J by 8 bases; unmatched bases: 7. This CDR3 is CASSIPTSGRADIQYF. DNA of the CDR3: TGTGCCAGTAGTATCCCCACTAGCGGGAGGGCGGACATTCAGTACTTC. Variable domain in full (rest from reference TRBV19 and TRBJ2-4): DGGITQSPKYLFRKEGQNVTLSCEQNLNHDAMYWYRQDPGQGLRLIYYSQIVNDFQKGDIAEGYSVSREKKESFPLTVTSAQKNPTAFYLCASSIPTSGRADIQYFGAGTRLSVL.

A few counts support this clone. The gene calls are TRBV19 and TRBJ1-1, with D possibly matching TRBD1 (5 bases). The V end lost 4 bases, the J end lost 3 bases, and 18 bases lay between the germline ends. The CDR3 loop spans 16 amino acids. The germline gives CDR1 LNHDA, CDR2 SQIVND (reference sequence). The CDR3 spells CASSTHQGPGDTEAFF. In DNA, the CDR3 is TGTGCCAGTAGTACCCACCAGGGTCCCGGGGACACTGAAGCTTTCTTT.

This clone has only one observation. The V call is TRBV11-2, the J call TRBJ1-2, with D hard to call. The V end was cut by 6 bases, the J end by 5 bases, with 25 bases between. This CDR3 comprises 17 residues. In germline, CDR1 is SGHAT, CDR2 FQNNGV. CDR3 DNA sequence: TGTGCCAGCAGTGTTGGGCTGTGGGGAGGTGTGGAATATGGCTACACCTTC. This translates into CASSVGLWGGVEYGYTF.

The gene calls are TRBV14 and TRBJ1-2; D uncertain. The CDR3 is 13 amino acids. V was clipped by 0 bases and J by 4 bases, with 6 bases between them. Germline values: CDR1 SGHDN, CDR2 FVKESK. CDR3 amino acids: CASSQDYSYGYTF. In nucleotides, the CDR3 is TGTGCCAGCAGCCAAGATTACAGCTATGGCTACACCTTC.

J is TRBJ1-1 and V is TRBV28; TRBD1 matches 11 bases. The V gene's germline CDR1 is MDHEN and CDR2 SYDVKM. The length of the CDR3 is 15 residues. Germline trimming cut 4 bases from V and 8 bases from J; bases unmatched to any gene: 9. CDR3 residues: CASSSPTGQGAEAFF. The CDR3 bases are TGTGCCAGCAGTTCCCCGACCGGACAGGGGGCAGAAGCTTTCTTT.

The DNA for the CDR3 is TGTGCCAGCAGCCCTGTGGGAGCGGGCCAGCCCCAGCATTTT. Translating it yields CASSPVGAGQPQHF. The chain employs TRBV6-2 or TRBV6-3 and TRBJ1-5; D gene unclear. V was trimmed by 6 bases and J by 7 bases, leaving 16 bases between them. The germline gives CDR1 MNHEY, CDR2 SVGEGT. The CDR3 is made up of 14 amino acids.

V and J are TRBV7-2 and TRBJ1-5; unclear D gene. Germline values: CDR1 SGHTA, CDR2 FQGNSA. Trimming stripped 1 base from V and 13 bases from J, with 17 bases between. This CDR3 spans 14 amino acids. CDR3 nucleotides: TGTGCCAGCAGCTTAGACCCCCTGAGCGGGCCTCAGCATTTT. Protein: CASSLDPLSGPQHF.

The CDR3 region is CASGVGQTNTEAFF. CDR3 coding DNA: TGTGCCAGCGGAGTAGGACAGACGAACACTGAAGCTTTCTTT. J is TRBJ1-1 and V is TRBV6-5; a weak D match, TRBD1 (6 bases). CDR3 size: 14 residues. The V gene's germline CDR1 is MNHEY and CDR2 SVGAGI. The V and J ends lost 8 bases and 1 base respectively, with 14 bases between them.

The chain recombines TRBV30 with TRBJ2-5; TRBD1 matches at 7 bases. Germline V gene sequence: CDR1 GTSNPN, CDR2 SVGIG (reference sequence). This CDR3 region has 15 residues. V was pared by 0 bases and J by 1 base, with 5 bases of the junction left unmatched. The CDR3 nucleotides read TGTGCCTGGAGTGTGGCAGGGGGATCCCAAGAGACCCAGTACTTC. Its protein product is CAWSVAGGSQETQYF.

The gene calls are TRBV5-4 and TRBJ2-3; 7 nucleotides match TRBD1. The CDR3 has 12 amino acids. Germline CDR1 reads SGHNT; CDR2 reads YYREEE (reference sequence). V shed 4 bases, J shed 6 bases, and the junction held 2 bases outside the gene matches. DNA for the CDR3: TGTGCCAGCAGCCAACAGGGGGATACGCAGTATTTT. It yields the protein CASSQQGDTQYF.

The V and J genes are TRBV7-9 and TRBJ2-1; 10 nucleotides agree with TRBD1. The length of the CDR3 is 15 residues. The V gene end was trimmed by 5 bases and the J gene end by 9 bases; junction bases not matched to a gene: 10. Per the germline V gene, CDR1 is SEHNR and CDR2 is FQNEAQ (reference sequence). Here the CDR3 DNA reads TGTGCCAGCAGCCTTCACCGACAGGGGGCAAGTGAGCAGTTCTTC. Its translation: CASSLHRQGASEQFF.

The rearrangement uses TRBV19 and TRBJ1-6; 8 nucleotides agree with TRBD1. Germline CDR1 reads LNHDA; CDR2 reads SQIVND (reference sequence). This CDR3 has 16 amino acids. V was pared by 7 bases and J by 5 bases, with 10 bases of the junction left unmatched. This CDR3 reads CASKEKQGVNNSPLHF. In nucleotides, the CDR3 is TGTGCCAGTAAAGAAAAACAGGGGGTAAATAATTCACCCCTCCACTTT.

This clone was detected only a few times. The rearrangement links TRBV28 to TRBJ1-4, with no clear D. Germline values: CDR1 MDHEN, CDR2 SYDVKM. V was trimmed by 2 bases and J by 5 bases, leaving 0 bases between them. This CDR3 region has 11 residues. Here the CDR3 DNA reads TGTGCCAGCAGTTTAAATGAAAAACTGTTTTTT. Translated: CASSLNEKLFF.

The genes are TRBV7-9 and TRBJ2-6; 8 bases are a match to TRBD1. J was trimmed by 0 bases and V by 10 bases; bases with no gene match: 17. From germline, CDR1 is SEHNR and CDR2 FQNEAQ (reference sequence). The CDR3 runs to 19 residues. CDR3: CATPRDAGGFDSGANVLTF. The CDR3 nucleotides read TGTGCCACCCCCCGGGACGCAGGGGGCTTTGACTCTGGGGCCAACGTCCTGACTTTC.

This clone was found once. The chain links TRBV7-2 to TRBJ2-7; TRBD2 matches 9 bases. The trim removed 0 bases at V and 5 bases at J, leaving 8 bases unmatched. Germline loops: CDR1 SGHTA, CDR2 FQGNSA. The CDR3 is 16 residues long. The CDR3 DNA reads as TGTGCCAGCAGCTTAGCGCCCGCGGGAGGGTTCAACGAGCAGTACTTC. Protein sequence: CASSLAPAGGFNEQYF.